Detailed here is one TCR beta chain. The authors reverse transcribed 0.5 to 1 ug RNA with random hexamers. Across 54 Vbeta and 13 Jbeta, TCR beta CDR3 was amplified with immunoSEQ multiplex PCR. From the immunoSEQ multiplex PCR reads, TCRdb called clonotypes with MiXCR, one entry per CDR3 protein. The sample has approximately 160,000 distinct CDR3 sequences, roughly 94% seen once. V was trimmed by 5 bases and J by 2 bases, leaving 10 bases between them. This CDR3 has 13 amino acids. The V gene's germline CDR1 is MNHNS and CDR2 SASEGT. This sample is part of a study of CD8 T cells in Susac syndrome. Sequencing of TCR beta drew on CD8+ and CD4+ T cells from blood.

V and J are TRBV6-1 and TRBJ2-7; D is perhaps TRBD2 (6 bases). The receptor was derived from a human donor with multiple sclerosis. The sample consisted of CD4+ T cells from PBMCs. The CDR3 DNA reads as TGTGCCAGCAGTTGGACTATTGCCTACGAGCAGTACTTC. It codes for CASSWTIAYEQYF.